The 2 T cell receptor beta chains listed next were all sequenced from one sample in a study of blood T cell repertoires in COVID-19. Generated by immunoSEQ multiplex PCR, the TCRdb table keeps only in-frame clones and is missing some. This table has tens of thousands of clones, around 85% appearing once. What was sequenced was peripheral blood. The receptors stem from a man aged 45 to 65 with acute or convalescent COVID-19.

The chain is built from TRBV7-8 and TRBJ2-1, with TRBD2 matching 12 bases. From germline, CDR1 is SGHVS and CDR2 FQNEAQ. The CDR3 runs to 14 residues. The trim removed 0 bases at V and 10 bases at J, leaving 1 base unmatched. CDR3 sequence reads: CASSLAGTSGEQFF. CDR3 nucleotides: TGTGCCAGCAGCTTAGCCGGGACTAGCGGGGAGCAGTTCTTC.

The chain has TRBV14 and TRBJ2-7, with 7 bases aligning to TRBD1. Per germline, CDR1 SGHDN and CDR2 FVKESK. The length of the CDR3 is 14 residues. V lost 4 bases, J lost 5 bases, and 8 bases stayed unmatched. For the CDR3, the DNA is TGTGCCAGCAGCCCCATTGACAGGGACCACGAGCAGTACTTC. Its protein product is CASSPIDRDHEQYF.